One sample yielded the 14 T cell receptor beta chains listed below, sequenced in a study of shared T cell receptors in the human thymus. Assay used: immunoSEQ multiplex PCR; TCRdb lists only in-frame clones, some missing. The sample lists hundreds of thousands of clones, about 90% occurring once. These data also featured in a second study, about human thymus T cells.

The sequenced sample was thymocytes. All receptors come from a boy under two years old with a congenital heart defect.

This clone appeared a single time. This sequence joins TRBV11-2 and TRBJ2-7; TRBD1 agrees at 10 bases. Germline assignment: CDR1 SGHAT and CDR2 FQNNGV. The ends lost 1 base at V and 8 bases at J; junction bases unmatched: 14. The CDR3 contains 17 residues. CDR3 residues: CASSLGLRGQGKGQQYF. For the CDR3, the DNA is TGTGCCAGCAGCTTAGGGTTACGGGGACAGGGGAAAGGGCAGCAGTACTTC. The complete variable domain, with remaining parts taken from reference TRBV11-2 and TRBJ2-7, reads EAGVAQSPRYKIIEKRQSVAFWCNPISGHATLYWYQQILGQGPKLLIQFQNNGVVDDSQLPKDRFSAERLKGVDSTLKIQPAKLEDSAVYLCASSLGLRGQGKGQQYFGPGTRLTVT.

The CDR3 DNA is TGTGCCATCAGTGAGCGACTAGCGGGCCAAGAGACCCAGTACTTC. It yields the protein CAISERLAGQETQYF. This chain connects TRBV10-3 to TRBJ2-5; 10 bases align to TRBD2. Germline V lookup: CDR1 ENHRY, CDR2 SYGVKD. The CDR3 has 15 amino acids. V shed 2 bases, J shed 1 base, and the junction held 1 base outside the gene matches.

This clone appeared once. This rearrangement joins TRBV6-5 to TRBJ2-7, with D maybe TRBD2 (6 bases). V dropped 3 bases and J dropped 6 bases, with 21 bases sitting between them. The CDR3 spans 16 residues. The germline CDR1 and CDR2 sequences are MNHEY and SVGAGI. The CDR3 DNA sequence: TGTGCCAGCAGTTATCCCCCCATAAGGACTACGGGCGAGCAGTACTTC. Protein product: CASSYPPIRTTGEQYF.

The V call is TRBV5-1, the J call TRBJ2-7; the match to TRBD1 covers 7 bases. CDR3 length equals 18 residues. Germline V gives CDR1 SGHRS, CDR2 YFSETQ. J gave up 3 bases and V 1 base, and 16 bases lay outside the gene matches. The CDR3 sequence is CASSLTRTGPPKDYEQYF. The DNA of the CDR3 is TGCGCCAGCAGCTTGACACGGACAGGCCCGCCTAAAGACTACGAGCAGTACTTC.

The CDR3 protein is CASRLADRSSYNEQFF. As DNA, the CDR3 is TGTGCAAGTCGCTTAGCAGACAGGTCCTCCTACAATGAGCAGTTCTTC. This chain links TRBV12-2 with TRBJ2-1; the table's D call of TRBD1 was not tested on the DNA. TRBV12-2 is an annotated pseudogene. CDR3 length: 16 amino acids.

There are a few counts of this clone. CDR3 amino acids: CASSNRQGSIYEQYF. CDR3 coding DNA: TGTGCCAGCAGTAACAGACAGGGGTCGATCTACGAGCAGTACTTC. The V call is TRBV28, the J call TRBJ2-7; 8 bases agree with TRBD1. The CDR3 loop spans 15 amino acids. V was pared by 5 bases and J by 3 bases, with 9 bases of the junction left unmatched. The germline V gene encodes CDR1 MDHEN and CDR2 SYDVKM.

The J gene is TRBJ1-2, the V gene TRBV5-1; no clear D. Germline values: CDR1 SGHRS, CDR2 YFSETQ. The CDR3 is made up of 15 amino acids. Trimming cost V 0 bases and J 4 bases, with 13 bases left between them. The DNA for the CDR3 is TGCGCCAGCAGCTTGGTACTCCCCCTAGGCTATGGCTACACCTTC. Translation gives CASSLVLPLGYGYTF. The whole variable domain, filled in from reference TRBV5-1 and TRBJ1-2, reads KAGVTQTPRYLIKTRGQQVTLSCSPISGHRSVSWYQQTPGQGLQFLFEYFSETQRNKGNFPGRFSGRQFSNSRSEMNVSTLELGDSALYLCASSLVLPLGYGYTFGSGTRLTVV.

This chain's CDR3 is CASSQVGRLAGHGPSTDTQYF. The CDR3 DNA follows: TGTGCCAGCAGCCAAGTGGGAAGACTAGCGGGGCACGGACCTAGCACAGATACGCAGTATTTT. The genes are TRBV4-2 and TRBJ2-3, with TRBD2 identical over 11 bases. From germline, CDR1 is LGHNA and CDR2 YNFKEQ. Trimming at V came to 1 base and at J to 0 bases, leaving 15 bases not matched to a gene. The CDR3 has 21 amino acids.

A few counts support this clone. V gene TRBV6-5 combines with J gene TRBJ1-5; TRBD1 matches 9 bases. The CDR3 contains 15 residues. The junction had 10 bases not matched to a gene; V was cut back by 6 bases and J by 7 bases. Germline V gene sequence: CDR1 MNHEY, CDR2 SVGAGI. The CDR3 reads CASSLRGDRVQPQHF. CDR3 DNA: TGTGCCAGCAGCTTACGAGGGGACAGGGTCCAGCCCCAGCATTTT.

This clone was counted a single time. The rearrangement links TRBV28 to TRBJ1-2; 8 bases map to TRBD1. CDR3 length: 14 amino acids. Germline CDR1 reads MDHEN; CDR2 reads SYDVKM. With 5 bases clipped from V and 8 bases from J, the junction kept 10 bases outside the gene matches. CDR3 sequence: CASSLRDRRDGYTF. Written as DNA, the CDR3 is TGTGCCAGCAGTCTCCGGGACAGGAGGGACGGCTACACCTTC.

The chain uses TRBV19 and TRBJ1-5, with D perhaps TRBD1 (5 bases). Germline CDR1 is LNHDA and CDR2 is SQIVND (reference sequence). The V and J ends lost 5 bases and 5 bases respectively, with 16 bases between them. This CDR3 spans 15 amino acids. The CDR3 spells CASSWAGDFDQPQHF. The CDR3, as DNA: TGTGCCAGTAGTTGGGCCGGGGACTTCGATCAGCCCCAGCATTTT.

The sample holds one count of this clone. The J gene is TRBJ2-7, the V gene TRBV4-3; 7 nucleotides agree with TRBD2. In germline, CDR1 is LGHNA, CDR2 YSLEER. The CDR3 sequence is 18 residues long. V shed 0 bases, J shed 2 bases, and the junction held 13 bases outside the gene matches. Written as DNA, the CDR3 is TGCGCCAGCAGCCAAGACTCGGGGCTAGCGGACCAAACCTACGAGCAGTACTTC. Residues: CASSQDSGLADQTYEQYF.

The chain uses TRBV27 and TRBJ1-4, with a weak D call TRBD1 (6 bases). Looked up from germline, CDR1 is MNHEY and CDR2 is SMNVEV (reference sequence). The CDR3 has 17 amino acids. The germline V and J ends were trimmed by 4 bases and 3 bases, with 18 bases remaining between them. CDR3 loop: CASSSAPSRGPNEKLFF. In DNA, the CDR3 is TGTGCCAGCAGTTCCGCGCCCTCCAGGGGCCCTAATGAAAAACTGTTTTTT. Based on the CDR3 plus reference TRBV27 and TRBJ1-4, the full variable domain is EAQVTQNPRYLITVTGKKLTVTCSQNMNHEYMSWYRQDPGLGLRQIYYSMNVEVTDKGDVPEGYKVSRKEKRNFPLILESPSPNQTSLYFCASSSAPSRGPNEKLFFGSGTQLSVL.

The genes are TRBV6-6 and TRBJ1-1; D possibly corresponds to TRBD1 (6 bases). Trimming stripped 4 bases from V and 6 bases from J, with 15 bases between. Germline CDR1 reads MNHNY; CDR2 reads SVGAGI (reference sequence). This CDR3 region has 14 residues. CDR3: CASSSATGRSEAFF. The CDR3 DNA is TGTGCCAGCAGTTCAGCGACAGGCCGATCTGAAGCTTTCTTT.